The 22 T cell receptor beta chains in this list originate from one sample, sequenced in a study of CD4+ T cells in melanoma (dated by TCRdb to 2021 to 2024). Libraries came from the immunoSEQ multiplex PCR assay. TCRdb took this table from immuneACCESS and kept in-frame rearrangements with V and J called. Such tables lack part of the clones; where checked against another copy, unresolved V genes explain under half of the gap, and the rest is unexplained. This sample is represented by some 150,000 clones; approximately 91% of them were singletons. The ten largest clones take up more than 1.5% of the sample. The receptor set was obtained from a human donor with melanoma.

This clone was detected once. The chain joins TRBV4-1 to TRBJ2-5, with a weak D call TRBD2 (6 bases). Germline CDR1 reads MGHRA; CDR2 reads YSYEKL. The CDR3 is 14 residues long. The V end lost 0 bases, the J end lost 6 bases, and 11 bases lay between the germline ends. The CDR3 sequence: CASSQDAGRKTQYF. In nucleotides, the CDR3 is TGCGCCAGCAGCCAAGATGCAGGGAGGAAGACCCAGTACTTC.

CDR3 DNA sequence: TGTGCCAGCAGCCTAGGGACAAGAGGGGCGATAACTGAAGCTTTCTTT. Translation gives CASSLGTRGAITEAFF. The gene calls are TRBV11-1 and TRBJ1-1; a weak D match, TRBD1 (6 bases). V was clipped by 5 bases and J by 5 bases, with 21 bases between them. CDR3 length: 16 residues. Germline V gene lookup returns CDR1 SGHAT and CDR2 FQDESV (reference sequence).

The V gene is TRBV29-1, the J gene TRBJ1-2; D gene unclear. CDR3 size: 18 residues. V was shortened by 2 bases and J by 6 bases, with 28 bases between the two germline ends. Germline V gives CDR1 SQVTM, CDR2 ANQGSEA. The CDR3 coding sequence is TGCAGCGTTGAACGTCGGTCCGAACCACCTTCGATACGGCATGGCTACACCTTC. Translating it yields CSVERRSEPPSIRHGYTF.

V usage is TRBV7-9 and J usage is TRBJ1-2, with unresolved D. Trimming left V 1 base short and J 5 bases short, with 5 bases between. This CDR3 has 12 amino acids. Per germline, CDR1 SEHNR and CDR2 FQNEAQ (reference sequence). The CDR3 DNA reads TGTGCCAGCAGCTTAGACAAGTATGGCTACACCTTC. Translating gives CASSLDKYGYTF. The variable domain in full, completed from reference TRBV7-9 and TRBJ1-2, reads DTGVSQNPRHKITKRGQNVTFRCDPISEHNRLYWYRQTLGQGPEFLTYFQNEAQLEKSRLLSDRFSAERPKGSFSTLEIQRTEQGDSAMYLCASSLDKYGYTFGSGTRLTVV.

The chain uses TRBV10-1 and TRBJ2-7; 8 positions match TRBD1. This CDR3 has 15 amino acids. Trimming took 3 bases from V and 2 from J; bases not matched to a gene: 6. The germline V gene has CDR1 WNHNN and CDR2 SYGVQD (reference sequence). This CDR3 reads CASSDPGTGTYEQYF. The CDR3, as DNA: TGCGCCAGCAGTGACCCTGGGACAGGCACCTACGAGCAGTACTTC.

This clone came up once. The chain joins TRBV5-4 to TRBJ1-1; maybe TRBD1 (6 bases). The V gene's germline CDR1 is SGHNT and CDR2 YYREEE (reference sequence). V was trimmed by 4 bases and J by 5 bases, leaving 12 bases between them. CDR3 length: 13 residues. Here the CDR3 reads CASSPGGRTEAFF. The CDR3 DNA reads TGTGCCAGCAGCCCGGGGGGGCGTACTGAAGCTTTCTTT.

The chain uses TRBV2 and TRBJ1-2, with D maybe TRBD1 (5 bases). The CDR3 consists of 15 residues. Trimming cost V 6 bases and J 8 bases, with 22 bases left between them. Germline V CDR1 and CDR2: SNHLY, FYNNEI. The CDR3 reads CASSRDAPTLAGYTF. For the CDR3, the DNA is TGTGCCAGCAGCAGGGACGCCCCAACTCTAGCCGGCTACACCTTC.

V is TRBV2 and J is TRBJ1-2, with D possibly being TRBD1 (5 bases). CDR1 is SNHLY, CDR2 FYNNEI, per germline. Trimming took off 4 bases at V and 4 bases at J, with 10 bases between the two ends. The CDR3 has 13 residues. The CDR3 nucleotides read TGTGCCAGCAGTGTCCAGGGTCTCTATGGCTACACCTTC. It translates to CASSVQGLYGYTF. The entire variable domain, with the rest obtained from reference TRBV2 and TRBJ1-2, is as follows: EPEVTQTPSHQVTQMGQEVILRCVPISNHLYFYWYRQILGQKVEFLVSFYNNEISEKSEIFDDQFSVERPDGSNFTLKIRSTKLEDSAMYFCASSVQGLYGYTFGSGTRLTVV.

This chain uses TRBV7-9 with TRBJ2-2, with a weak D call TRBD1 (6 bases). Germline CDR1 is SEHNR and CDR2 is FQNEAQ (reference sequence). The CDR3 has 16 residues. The germline V and J ends were trimmed by 3 bases and 0 bases, with 11 bases remaining between them. The CDR3 loop is CASSLDRGSNTGELFF. DNA for the CDR3: TGTGCCAGCAGCTTGGACAGAGGATCGAACACCGGGGAGCTGTTTTTT.

V is TRBV5-6 and J is TRBJ2-7, with TRBD1 identical over 10 bases. Trimming removed 0 bases from V and 3 bases from J; junction bases left unmatched: 0. This CDR3 spans 14 amino acids. Germline values: CDR1 SGHDT, CDR2 YYEEEE. CDR3 region: CASSLGTGGYEQYF. The CDR3 coding sequence is TGTGCCAGCAGCTTGGGGACAGGGGGCTACGAGCAGTACTTC.

The genes are TRBV16 and TRBJ1-5, with D tentatively TRBD1 (5 bases). The CDR3 contains 13 residues. Trimming stripped 4 bases from V and 5 bases from J, with 9 bases between. CDR1 is KGHSY and CDR2 is FQNENV in the germline V gene. CDR3 sequence: CASSLDSYQPQHF. CDR3 in DNA: TGTGCCAGCAGCCTAGACAGCTATCAGCCCCAGCATTTT.

The chain combines TRBV6-5 with TRBJ2-1, with 8 bases that match TRBD1. With 5 bases clipped from V and 5 bases from J, the junction kept 8 bases outside the gene matches. The CDR3 runs 15 residues. CDR1 and CDR2 from the germline V gene are MNHEY and SVGAGI. The CDR3 DNA reads TGTGCCAGCAGTGTGGACAGGGCTCGGAACAATGAGCAGTTCTTC. Amino acids: CASSVDRARNNEQFF.

This clone was seen only once. Here the CDR3 DNA reads TGCAGCGTTGAAGTCCCCGGACAGGGGTGGGAAAAACTGTTTTTT. Residues: CSVEVPGQGWEKLFF. The chain uses TRBV29-1 and TRBJ1-4, with 9 bases matching TRBD1. Germline CDR1 reads SQVTM; CDR2 reads ANQGSEA. Trimming at V came to 1 base and at J to 8 bases, leaving 8 bases not matched to a gene. This CDR3 comprises 15 residues.

With respect to this clone: Other DNA sequences of this sample code for an identical CDR3. The rearrangement links TRBV5-1 to TRBJ2-1, with D possibly matching TRBD2 (5 bases). The germline gives CDR1 SGHRS, CDR2 YFSETQ. V lost 4 bases and J lost 4, with 9 bases in between. This CDR3 is 13 amino acids long. The DNA for the CDR3 is TGCGCCAGCAGCCTGGACTCGTACAATGAGCAGTTCTTC. The encoded protein is CASSLDSYNEQFF.

The V call is TRBV27, the J call TRBJ2-3; TRBD2 matches at 8 bases. Germline V gives CDR1 MNHEY, CDR2 SMNVEV (reference sequence). Germline trimming cut 3 bases from V and 3 bases from J; bases unmatched to any gene: 8. The CDR3 is made up of 16 amino acids. The CDR3 sequence is CASSFSRRGGTDTQYF. CDR3 sequence (DNA): TGTGCCAGCAGTTTCTCGCGCCGGGGGGGTACAGATACGCAGTATTTT.

This clone was detected once. V gene TRBV2 combines with J gene TRBJ1-4, with D uncertain. Germline-derived CDR1 and CDR2 are SNHLY and FYNNEI. The CDR3 runs to 14 residues. V was pared by 8 bases and J by 2 bases, with 12 bases between. The CDR3: CASAGQGTNEKLFF. The CDR3 region has the DNA TGTGCCAGCGCCGGCCAAGGGACTAATGAAAAACTGTTTTTT. The whole variable domain, remainder taken from reference TRBV2 and TRBJ1-4, is EPEVTQTPSHQVTQMGQEVILRCVPISNHLYFYWYRQILGQKVEFLVSFYNNEISEKSEIFDDQFSVERPDGSNFTLKIRSTKLEDSAMYFCASAGQGTNEKLFFGSGTQLSVL.

The V gene is TRBV6-6, the J gene TRBJ2-3; D unclear. V shed 1 base and J shed 3 bases, with 5 bases lying between them. The CDR3 totals 13 residues. Germline assignment: CDR1 MNHNY and CDR2 SVGAGI (reference sequence). The CDR3 DNA is TGTGCCAGCAGTTACTTTGGAACAGATACGCAGTATTTT. Its protein product is CASSYFGTDTQYF.

The gene calls are TRBV19 and TRBJ2-7; 7 bases are a match to TRBD1. This CDR3 comprises 13 residues. The germline V gene has CDR1 LNHDA and CDR2 SQIVND (reference sequence). V trimming: 9 bases; J trimming: 4 bases; junction bases outside the gene matches: 9. CDR3: CASSPGQIYEQYF. The CDR3 region has the DNA TGTGCCAGCAGCCCGGGACAGATTTACGAGCAGTACTTC. Complete variable domain (other parts from reference TRBV19 and TRBJ2-7): DGGITQSPKYLFRKEGQNVTLSCEQNLNHDAMYWYRQDPGQGLRLIYYSQIVNDFQKGDIAEGYSVSREKKESFPLTVTSAQKNPTAFYLCASSPGQIYEQYFGPGTRLTVT.

This clone was detected once. The chain employs TRBV5-1 and TRBJ1-5; D might be TRBD1 (5 bases). Germline CDR1 reads SGHRS; CDR2 reads YFSETQ. The CDR3 runs 17 residues. Trimming removed 4 bases at V and 7 bases at J, with 24 bases between. The CDR3 loop reads CASSHRKGTEVRQPQHF. In nucleotides, the CDR3 is TGCGCCAGCAGCCACAGGAAGGGGACGGAGGTGAGGCAGCCCCAGCATTTT.

The table lists this clone with a count of one. The V gene is TRBV29-1, the J gene TRBJ1-2; D gene uncertain. CDR1 is SQVTM and CDR2 is ANQGSEA in the germline V gene. The CDR3 sequence is 12 residues long. With 4 bases removed from V and 8 bases from J, the gap between germline ends came to 14 bases. Here the CDR3 reads CSVVRLSKGYTF. The CDR3 DNA sequence: TGCAGCGTTGTAAGGCTTTCTAAAGGCTACACCTTC. Looking up the rest from reference TRBV29-1 and TRBJ1-2 gives the full variable domain: SAVISQKPSRDICQRGTSLTIQCQVDSQVTMMFWYRQQPGQSLTLIATANQGSEATYESGFVIDKFPISRPNLTFSTLTVSNMSPEDSSIYLCSVVRLSKGYTFGSGTRLTVV.

This chain connects TRBV14 to TRBJ1-1; maybe TRBD1 (6 bases). Trimming cost V 1 base and J 1 base, with 10 bases left between them. Germline V lookup: CDR1 SGHDN, CDR2 FVKESK. The CDR3 is made up of 15 amino acids. The CDR3 region has the DNA TGTGCCAGCAGCCAAGGACAGGCCGGGAACACTGAAGCTTTCTTT. Amino acid sequence: CASSQGQAGNTEAFF.

This rearrangement joins TRBV9 to TRBJ2-5, with TRBD2 as a possible D gene (6 bases). Trimming stripped 4 bases from V and 0 bases from J, with 16 bases between. The length of the CDR3 is 16 residues. The germline V gene has CDR1 SGDLS and CDR2 YYNGEE. This CDR3 is CASSRVGGAYQETQYF. For the CDR3, the DNA is TGTGCCAGCAGCCGCGTAGGAGGGGCGTACCAAGAGACCCAGTACTTC. Complete variable domain (other parts from reference TRBV9 and TRBJ2-5): DSGVTQTPKHLITATGQRVTLRCSPRSGDLSVYWYQQSLDQGLQFLIQYYNGEERAKGNILERFSAQQFPDLHSELNLSSLELGDSALYFCASSRVGGAYQETQYFGPGTRLLVL.